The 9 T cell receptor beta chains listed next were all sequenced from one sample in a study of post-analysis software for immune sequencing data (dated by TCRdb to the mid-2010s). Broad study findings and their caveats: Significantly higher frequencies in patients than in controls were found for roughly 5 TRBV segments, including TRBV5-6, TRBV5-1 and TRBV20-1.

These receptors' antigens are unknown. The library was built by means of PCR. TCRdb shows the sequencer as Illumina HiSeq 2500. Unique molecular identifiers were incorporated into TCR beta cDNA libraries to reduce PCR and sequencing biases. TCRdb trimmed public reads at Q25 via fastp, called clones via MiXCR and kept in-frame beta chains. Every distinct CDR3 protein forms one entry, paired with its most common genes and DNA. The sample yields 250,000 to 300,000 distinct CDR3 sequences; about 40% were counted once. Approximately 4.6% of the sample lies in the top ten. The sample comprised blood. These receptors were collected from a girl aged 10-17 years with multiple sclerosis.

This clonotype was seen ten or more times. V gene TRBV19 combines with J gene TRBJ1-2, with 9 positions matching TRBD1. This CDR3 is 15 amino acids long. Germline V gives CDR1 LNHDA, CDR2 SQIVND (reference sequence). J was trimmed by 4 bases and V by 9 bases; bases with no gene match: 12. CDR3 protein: CASAGTGRWGYGYTF. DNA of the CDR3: TGTGCCAGCGCCGGGACAGGGCGTTGGGGCTATGGCTACACCTTC.

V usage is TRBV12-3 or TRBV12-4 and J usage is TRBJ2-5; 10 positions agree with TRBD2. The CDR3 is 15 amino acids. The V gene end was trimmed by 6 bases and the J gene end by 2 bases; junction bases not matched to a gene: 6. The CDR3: CASRNLAGVQETQYF. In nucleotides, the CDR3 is TGTGCCAGCAGAAACCTAGCGGGAGTACAAGAGACCCAGTACTTC.

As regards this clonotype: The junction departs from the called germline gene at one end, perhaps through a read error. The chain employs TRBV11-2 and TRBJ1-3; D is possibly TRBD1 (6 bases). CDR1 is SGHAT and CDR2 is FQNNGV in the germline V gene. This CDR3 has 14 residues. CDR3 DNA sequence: TGTGCCAGCAGCCCAGGACAGAAGGGAAGCACCATATATTTT. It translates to CASSPGQKGSTIYF.

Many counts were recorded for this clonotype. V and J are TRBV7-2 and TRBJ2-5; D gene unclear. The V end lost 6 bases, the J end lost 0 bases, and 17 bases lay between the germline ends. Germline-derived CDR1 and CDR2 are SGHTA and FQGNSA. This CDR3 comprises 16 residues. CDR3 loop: CASSPSIQGNQETQYF. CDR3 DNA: TGTGCCAGCAGTCCTTCAATTCAAGGAAACCAAGAGACCCAGTACTTC.

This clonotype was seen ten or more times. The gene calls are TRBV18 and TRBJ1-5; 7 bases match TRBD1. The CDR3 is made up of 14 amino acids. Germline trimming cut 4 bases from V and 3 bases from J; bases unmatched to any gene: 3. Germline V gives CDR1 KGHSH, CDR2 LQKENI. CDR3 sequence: CASSHRGSNQPQHF. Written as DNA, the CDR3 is TGTGCCAGCTCACACAGGGGATCCAATCAGCCCCAGCATTTT.

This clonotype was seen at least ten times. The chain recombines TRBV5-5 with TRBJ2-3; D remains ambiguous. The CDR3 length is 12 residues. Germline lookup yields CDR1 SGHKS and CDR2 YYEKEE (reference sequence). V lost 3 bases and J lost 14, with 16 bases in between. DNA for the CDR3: TGTGCCAGCAGCTCCGGGCTGCTGAACTGGTATTTT. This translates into CASSSGLLNWYF.

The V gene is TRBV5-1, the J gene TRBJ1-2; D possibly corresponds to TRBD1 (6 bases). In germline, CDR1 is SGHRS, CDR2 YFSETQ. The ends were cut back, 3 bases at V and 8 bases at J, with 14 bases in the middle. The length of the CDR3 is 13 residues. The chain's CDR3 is CASSSGQTEGYTF. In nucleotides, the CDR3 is TGCGCCAGCAGCTCCGGACAGACGGAGGGCTACACCTTC.

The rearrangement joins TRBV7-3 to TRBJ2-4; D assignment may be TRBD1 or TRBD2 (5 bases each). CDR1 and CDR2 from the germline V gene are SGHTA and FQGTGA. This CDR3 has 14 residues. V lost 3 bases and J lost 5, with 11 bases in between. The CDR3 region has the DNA TGTGCCAGCAGCTTTGGGAGCAGGGAAAACATTCAGTACTTC. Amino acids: CASSFGSRENIQYF. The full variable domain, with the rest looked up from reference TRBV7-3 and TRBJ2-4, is GAGVSQTPSNKVTEKGKYVELRCDPISGHTALYWYRQSLGQGPEFLIYFQGTGAADDSGLPNDRFFAVRPEGSVSTLKIQRTERGDSAVYLCASSFGSRENIQYFGAGTRLSVL.

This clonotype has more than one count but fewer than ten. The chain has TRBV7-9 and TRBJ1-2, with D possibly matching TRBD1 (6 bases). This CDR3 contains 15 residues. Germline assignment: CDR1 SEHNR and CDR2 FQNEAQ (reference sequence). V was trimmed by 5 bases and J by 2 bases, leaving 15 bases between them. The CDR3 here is CASSPQGSANYGYTF. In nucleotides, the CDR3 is TGTGCCAGCAGCCCACAGGGTTCGGCGAACTATGGCTACACCTTC.